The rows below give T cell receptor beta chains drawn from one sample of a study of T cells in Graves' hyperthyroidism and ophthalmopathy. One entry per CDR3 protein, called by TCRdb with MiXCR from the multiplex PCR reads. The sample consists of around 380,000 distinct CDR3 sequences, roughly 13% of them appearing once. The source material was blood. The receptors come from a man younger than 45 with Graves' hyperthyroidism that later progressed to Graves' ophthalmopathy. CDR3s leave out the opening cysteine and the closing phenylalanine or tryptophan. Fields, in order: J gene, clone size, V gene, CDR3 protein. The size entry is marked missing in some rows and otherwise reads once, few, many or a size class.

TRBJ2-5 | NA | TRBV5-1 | ASTKGETQY
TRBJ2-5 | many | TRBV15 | ATRTEGEETQY
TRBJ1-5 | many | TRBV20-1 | SAVGSGNQPQH
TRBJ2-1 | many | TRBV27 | ASSSETPRGIDEQF
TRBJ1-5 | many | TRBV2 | ASSEGSISNQPQH
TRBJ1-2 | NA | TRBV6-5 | ASSYRDRASGYT
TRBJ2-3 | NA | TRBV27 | ASSRDRGGRDTQY
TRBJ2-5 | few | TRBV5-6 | ASSLLDNLGDQETQY
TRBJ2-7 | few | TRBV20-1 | SAKTGVNYEQY
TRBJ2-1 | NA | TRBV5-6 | ASSLASWQF
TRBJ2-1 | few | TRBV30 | AWSVTGREQF
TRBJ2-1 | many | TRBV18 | ASSFPGQGNEQF
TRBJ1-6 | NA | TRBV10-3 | AISESGANSPLH
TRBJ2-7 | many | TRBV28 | ASSSGQTYEQY
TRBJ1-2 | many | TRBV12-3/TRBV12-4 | ASSRFGADYGYT
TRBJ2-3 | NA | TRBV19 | ASTDGSGWGDTQY
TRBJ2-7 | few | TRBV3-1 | ASSQGRGKSYEQY
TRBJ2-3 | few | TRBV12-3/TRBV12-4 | ASSLGYRLAETDTQY
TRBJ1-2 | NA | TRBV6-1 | ASSESISRIDYGYT
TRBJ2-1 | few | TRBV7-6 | ASSLEAGGNNEQF
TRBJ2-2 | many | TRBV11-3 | ASSPGGTSGTGELF
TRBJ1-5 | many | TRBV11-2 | ASSLRPDIDSNQPQH
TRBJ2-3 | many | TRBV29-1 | SVEVGGGLTDTQY
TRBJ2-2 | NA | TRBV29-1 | SVEDDRDATGELF
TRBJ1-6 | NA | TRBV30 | AWSVPRDSPLH
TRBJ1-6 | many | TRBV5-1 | ASSWTGGISNSPLH
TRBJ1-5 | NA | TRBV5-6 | ASSLPGDDQPQH
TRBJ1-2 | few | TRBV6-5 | ASSYPGQRSYGYT
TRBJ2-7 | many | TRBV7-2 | ASSPSRGRSYEQY
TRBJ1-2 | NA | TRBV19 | ASSQQGGGYGYT
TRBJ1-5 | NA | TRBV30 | AWTGALGNQPQH
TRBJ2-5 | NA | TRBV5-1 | ASSPGTSGVETQY
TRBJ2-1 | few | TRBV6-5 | ASSSLRQGKF
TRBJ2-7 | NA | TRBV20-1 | SARDGRITYEQY
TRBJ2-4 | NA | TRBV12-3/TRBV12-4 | ASTSGLAQNIQY
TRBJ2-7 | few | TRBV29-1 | SVERNDYEQY
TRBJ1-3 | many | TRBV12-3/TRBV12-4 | ASSLSQSSGNTIY
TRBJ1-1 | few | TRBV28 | ASGDRFRGNTEAF
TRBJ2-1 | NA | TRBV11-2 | ASSSWLAGETSYNEQF
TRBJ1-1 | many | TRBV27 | ASSLSINSNEAF
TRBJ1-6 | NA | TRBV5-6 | ASRLMGGQSSPLH
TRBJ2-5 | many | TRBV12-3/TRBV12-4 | ASSLGRGTGGQETQY
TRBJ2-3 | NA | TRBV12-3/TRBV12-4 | ASSSSGDSTDTQY
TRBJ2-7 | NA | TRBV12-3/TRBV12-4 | ASSIGQGSYEQY
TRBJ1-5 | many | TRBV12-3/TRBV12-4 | ASTLEGNQPQH